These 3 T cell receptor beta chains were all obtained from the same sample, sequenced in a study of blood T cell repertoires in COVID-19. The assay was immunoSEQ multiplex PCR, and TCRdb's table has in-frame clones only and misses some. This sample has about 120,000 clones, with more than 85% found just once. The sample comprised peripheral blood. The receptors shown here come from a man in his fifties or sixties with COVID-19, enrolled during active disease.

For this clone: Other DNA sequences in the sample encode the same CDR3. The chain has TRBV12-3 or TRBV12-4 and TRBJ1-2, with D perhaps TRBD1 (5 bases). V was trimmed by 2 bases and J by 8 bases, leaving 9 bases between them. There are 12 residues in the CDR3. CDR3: CASSLWGDGYTF. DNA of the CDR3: TGTGCCAGCAGTTTATGGGGGGACGGCTACACCTTC.

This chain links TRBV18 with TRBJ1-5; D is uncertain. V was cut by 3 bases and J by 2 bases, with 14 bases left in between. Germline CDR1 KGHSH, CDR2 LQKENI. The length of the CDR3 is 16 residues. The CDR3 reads CASSPQMRYGNQPQHF. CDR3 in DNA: TGTGCCAGCTCACCCCAGATGAGGTATGGCAATCAGCCCCAGCATTTT.

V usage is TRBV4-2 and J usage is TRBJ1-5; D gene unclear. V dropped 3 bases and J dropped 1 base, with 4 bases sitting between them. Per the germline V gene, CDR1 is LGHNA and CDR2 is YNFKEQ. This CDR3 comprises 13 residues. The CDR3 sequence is CASSQTSNQPQHF. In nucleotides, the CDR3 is TGTGCCAGCAGCCAGACAAGCAATCAGCCCCAGCATTTT.